This T cell receptor beta chain was profiled in a study of T cells in Graves' hyperthyroidism and ophthalmopathy (dated by TCRdb to the late 2010s). General notes on the study: Peripheral blood was collected at initial diagnosis, before any treatment. To identify distinguishing TCR V-J signatures, a discovery cohort of about 95 patients was used, comprising approximately 40 with Graves' ophthalmopathy and 57 with stable Graves' hyperthyroidism. After blood sampling, hyperthyroidism patients were treated with methimazole at a starting dose of 30 mg daily, and ophthalmopathy patients were treated with high-dose intravenous methylprednisolone. An independent validation cohort of under 20 hyperthyroidism patients and about 15 patients who later progressed to ophthalmopathy tested prospective prediction of ophthalmopathy. The study also compared thyroid tissue and blood T-cell repertoires from 6 or 7 Graves' hyperthyroidism patients. According to the paper, TCR Vbeta CDR3 sequencing was carried out on 135 peripheral blood samples, which came from 40 to 45 ophthalmopathy, approximately 72 hyperthyroidism and about 17 progressor patients. For training and testing, the 100 or so patients in the discovery cohort were randomly divided in a 7:3 ratio.

Ophthalmopathy patients had moderately to severely active disease, Clinical Activity Score of at least 3, NOSPECS grade of at least 4, and duration under 3 months. Exclusion was applied to patients with uncontrolled infections, other autoimmune diseases, pregnancy or lactation. Diagnoses were based on clinical symptoms, serum thyroxine and TRAb, thyroid ultrasound and orbital computed tomography. PBMCs were separated from 7.5 to 10 ml of fresh peripheral blood using Ficoll-Paque density gradient centrifugation. Trizol reagent was used to extract total RNA, and RNA quality was then checked on an Agilent 2100 Bioanalyzer. Overall results and qualifications from the work: Most expanded thyroid clonotypes (frequency above 0.001) were also detected in blood, suggesting blood repertoires may reflect thyroid immune responses. In cross-validation, a model built on a 13 V-J signature told ophthalmopathy apart from stable hyperthyroidism with 85% to 90% sensitivity and approximately 81% specificity, and in testing the same model reached 80%/75%. Sample size was not statistically predetermined, and blinding of investigators to group allocation was not performed. In validation, the model predicted progression to ophthalmopathy a median of 6.5 months before onset, with approximately 71% sensitivity and 72.22% specificity.

Spanning cysteine to phenylalanine, the CDR3 consists of 15 amino acids. The read is trimmed to its CDR3 DNA, 45 bases read in frame from base 1. As encoded in the germline V gene (reference sequence), CDR1 is LNHDA while CDR2 is SQIVND. Trimming takes 9 bases off V and 0 bases off J; junction bases not matched to a gene: 8. Amplification of TCR beta CDR3 regions was carried out from RNA transcripts. For the first round of RT-PCR on the TCR CDR3, the HTBI primer set was used together with the Qiagen OneStep RT-PCR kit. The libraries were constructed in a second round of multiplex PCR and then size-selected and purified. Sequencing of the libraries was done on an Illumina HiSeq2000 using paired-end 100 bp reads. The original methods were these. SOAPnuke was used to process the raw data, with reads discarded if the reads contained adapters or uncalled bases, had a mean Phred below 15, or lacked an exact constant-primer or identifier match. COPE v1.2.5 was used to merge high-quality paired reads, and clonotypes were defined as unique nucleotide sequences. MiTCR v1.1 was used to align the clonotypes against IMGT TRBV, TRBD and TRBJ reference segments. Analysis was restricted to V-J combinations with a frequency above 0.0001, which covered over 98% of repertoires. A TCS score was defined as the ratio between F50 (clonal expansion) and ExV (chaos), using BLOSUM62-based TCRdist between CDR3 peptides within each V-J. Welch's t-statistics and random forest reduced fewer than 600 V-J features to about 12, which were used in a naive Bayes classifier (R e1071). TCRdb reworked the public reads: Q25 trimming with fastp, MiXCR clone assembly, productive beta chains retained. Each CDR3 protein gets just one entry, which takes the most common genes and DNA from the rows behind it. The V and J calls follow TCRdb's processing rather than the paper's. Here the sample has about 530,000 distinct CDR3 sequences; approximately 17% occur a single time. Jointly, the top ten make up 17% of the sample.

This clonotype was found many times. The clone's antigen remains unknown. No qualities accompany the bases; no much larger clone lies one base away. The sequenced material came from blood. The receptor was isolated from a woman aged 18 to 35 with Graves' ophthalmopathy. The chain links TRBV19 with TRBJ2-1; TRBD1 lines up with 7 middle nucleotides. The bases are TGTGCCAGCAGCCCGGACAGGAGCTCCTACAATGAGCAGTTCTTC. This gives the protein CASSPDRSSYNEQFF.